The 5 T cell receptor beta chains listed next were all sequenced from one sample in a study of blood T cell repertoires in COVID-19. The repertoire was sequenced with immunoSEQ multiplex PCR; TCRdb's copy has only in-frame clones and lacks some. The data contain hundreds of thousands of clones, 70% to 90% of them singletons. Sequencing was done on a sample of PBMCs or T cells enriched from blood (not recorded which). These receptors all come from a man aged 40-49 years who had recovered from COVID-19.

This chain links TRBV5-3 with TRBJ2-7; D may be TRBD2 (5 bases). TRBV5-3 is an ORF; its function is uncertain. V dropped 4 bases and J dropped 9 bases, with 14 bases sitting between them. This CDR3 is built from 12 residues. CDR3 sequence: CARSPGSPWQYF. CDR3 DNA sequence: TGTGCCAGAAGCCCGGGAAGCCCTTGGCAGTACTTC.

CDR3 nucleotides: TGTGCCAGCAGCAACCGACAGGGGCGTTACAATGAGCAGTTCTTC. Its translation is CASSNRQGRYNEQFF. The chain employs TRBV11-3 and TRBJ2-1; 8 nucleotides agree with TRBD1. In germline, CDR1 is SGHNT, CDR2 YENEEA. Trimming at V came to 5 bases and at J to 4 bases, leaving 7 bases not matched to a gene. This CDR3 comprises 15 residues. The full variable domain, its missing parts supplied by reference TRBV11-3 and TRBJ2-1, is EAGVVQSPRYKIIEKKQPVAFWCNPISGHNTLYWYLQNLGQGPELLIRYENEEAVDDSQLPKDRFSAERLKGVDSTLKIQPAELGDSAVYLCASSNRQGRYNEQFFGPGTRLTVL.

As regards this clone: A clone one base away is much larger, so this may be a read error. V usage is TRBV2 and J usage is TRBJ2-3; TRBD2 might be the D (6 bases). Germline CDR1 is SNHLY and CDR2 is FYNNEI. V lost 1 base, J lost 1 base, and 6 bases lay in between. This CDR3 has 14 residues. CDR3 nucleotides: TGTGCCAGCAGTGAAGGCGGGGGCACAGATACGCAGTATTTT. Amino acids: CASSEGGGTDTQYF.

The gene calls are TRBV11-3 and TRBJ2-1; 8 bases line up with TRBD2. With V trimmed by 4 bases and J by 5 bases, 1 base remained unmatched. The CDR3 runs 13 residues. CDR1 and CDR2 from the germline V gene are SGHNT and YENEEA. CDR3 in amino acids: CASSSGGDNEQFF. The CDR3 DNA is TGTGCCAGCAGCTCCGGGGGGGACAATGAGCAGTTCTTC.

The chain carries TRBV10-3 and TRBJ2-1; TRBD2 aligns across 7 bases. The CDR3 extends over 16 amino acids. Germline CDR1 and CDR2: ENHRY and SYGVKD. With V trimmed by 0 bases and J by 10 bases, 12 bases remained unmatched. This CDR3 is CAISESTTSMVVEQFF. As DNA, the CDR3 is TGTGCCATCAGTGAGTCGACGACTAGCATGGTGGTCGAGCAGTTCTTC.